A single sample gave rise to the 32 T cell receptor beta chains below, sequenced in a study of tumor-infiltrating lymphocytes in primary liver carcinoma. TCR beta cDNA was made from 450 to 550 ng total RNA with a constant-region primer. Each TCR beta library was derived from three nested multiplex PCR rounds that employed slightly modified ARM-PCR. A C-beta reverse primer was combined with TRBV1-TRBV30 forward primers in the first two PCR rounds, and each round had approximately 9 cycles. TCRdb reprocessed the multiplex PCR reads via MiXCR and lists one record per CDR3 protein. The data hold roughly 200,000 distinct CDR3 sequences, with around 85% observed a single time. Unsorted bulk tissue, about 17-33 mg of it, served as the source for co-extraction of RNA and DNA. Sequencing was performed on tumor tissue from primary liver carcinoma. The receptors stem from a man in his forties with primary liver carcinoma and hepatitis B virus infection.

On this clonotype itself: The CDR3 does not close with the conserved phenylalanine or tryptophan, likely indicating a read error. For the CDR3, the DNA is TGTGCCAGCAGTTTACTCCCCCTAAGCGGGGGGACAGATATGCAGTATTAT. Its protein is CASSLLPLSGGTDMQYY. This rearrangement joins TRBV6-5 to TRBJ2-3; 9 positions match TRBD2. This CDR3 comprises 17 residues. CDR1 is MNHEY, CDR2 SVGAGI, per germline.

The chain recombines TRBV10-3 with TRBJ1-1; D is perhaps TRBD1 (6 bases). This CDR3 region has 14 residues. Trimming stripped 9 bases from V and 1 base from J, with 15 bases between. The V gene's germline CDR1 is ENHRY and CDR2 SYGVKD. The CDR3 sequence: CAISTGGQNTEAFF. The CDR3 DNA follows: TGTGCCATTTCCACCGGGGGACAGAACACTGAAGCTTTCTTT.

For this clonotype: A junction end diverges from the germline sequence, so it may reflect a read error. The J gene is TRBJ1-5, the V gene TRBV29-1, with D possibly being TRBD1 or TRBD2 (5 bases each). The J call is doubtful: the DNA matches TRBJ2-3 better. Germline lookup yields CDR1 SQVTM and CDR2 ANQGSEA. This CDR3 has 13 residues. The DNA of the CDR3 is TGTAGCGTTGTCGGACACATCAATCAGCCCCAGTATTTT. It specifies CSVVGHINQPQYF.

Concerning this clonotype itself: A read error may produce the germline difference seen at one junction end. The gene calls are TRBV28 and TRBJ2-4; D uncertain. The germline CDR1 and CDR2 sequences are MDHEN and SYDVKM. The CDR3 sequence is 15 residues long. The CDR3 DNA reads TGTGCCAGCAGTCCTCCCGGGTTAGCCAGAAACATTCTGTACTTC. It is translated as CASSPPGLARNILYF.

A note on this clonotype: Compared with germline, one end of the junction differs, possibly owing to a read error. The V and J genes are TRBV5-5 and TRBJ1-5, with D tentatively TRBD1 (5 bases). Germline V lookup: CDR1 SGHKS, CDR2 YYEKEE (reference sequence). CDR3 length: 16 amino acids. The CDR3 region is CASSSRQTISNHPQRF. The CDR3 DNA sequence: TGTGCCAGCAGTTCGAGACAGACGATTAGCAATCATCCCCAGCGTTTT.

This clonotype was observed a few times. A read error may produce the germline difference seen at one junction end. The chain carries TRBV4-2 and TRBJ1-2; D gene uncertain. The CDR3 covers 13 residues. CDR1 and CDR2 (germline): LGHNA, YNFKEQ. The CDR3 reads CASNQEGNYGYTF. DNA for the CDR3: TGTGCCAGCAACCAAGAGGGCAACTATGGCTACACCTTC.

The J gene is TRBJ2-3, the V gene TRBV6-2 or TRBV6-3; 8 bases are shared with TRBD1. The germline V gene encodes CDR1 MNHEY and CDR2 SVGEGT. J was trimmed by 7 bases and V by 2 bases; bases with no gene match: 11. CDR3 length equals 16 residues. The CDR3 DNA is TGTGCCAGCAGTTACGGGGACAGGAGTTGGATATATACGCAGTATTTT. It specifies CASSYGDRSWIYTQYF.

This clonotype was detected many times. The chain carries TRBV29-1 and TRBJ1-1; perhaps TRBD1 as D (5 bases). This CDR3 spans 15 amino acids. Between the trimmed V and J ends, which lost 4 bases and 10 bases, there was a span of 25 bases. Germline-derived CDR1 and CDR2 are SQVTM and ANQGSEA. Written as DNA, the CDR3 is TGCAGCGTTGGTCCAGGGTGGGGTATGGTCGCTGGAGCTTTCTTT. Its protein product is CSVGPGWGMVAGAFF.

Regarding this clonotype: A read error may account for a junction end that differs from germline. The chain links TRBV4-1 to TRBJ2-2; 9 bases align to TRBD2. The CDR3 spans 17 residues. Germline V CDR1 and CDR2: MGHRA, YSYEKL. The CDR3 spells CVSSQDPKRGAIWELFF. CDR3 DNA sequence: TGCGTCAGCAGCCAAGACCCTAAGCGGGGGGCGATCTGGGAGCTGTTTTTT.

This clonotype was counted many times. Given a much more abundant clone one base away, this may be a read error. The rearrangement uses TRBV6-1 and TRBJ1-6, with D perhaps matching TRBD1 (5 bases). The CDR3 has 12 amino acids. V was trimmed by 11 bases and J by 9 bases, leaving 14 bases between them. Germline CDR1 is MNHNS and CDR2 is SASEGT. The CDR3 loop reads CASRVVTSPLHF. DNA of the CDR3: TGTGCCTCCAGGGTGGTTACTTCACCCCTCCACTTT.

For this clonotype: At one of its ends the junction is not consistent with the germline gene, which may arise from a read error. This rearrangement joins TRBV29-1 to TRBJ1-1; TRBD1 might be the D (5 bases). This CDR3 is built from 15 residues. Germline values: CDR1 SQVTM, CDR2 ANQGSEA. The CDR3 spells CSVAAGWGMNTETFF. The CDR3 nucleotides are TGTAGCGTTGCGGCGGGGTGGGGCATGAACACTGAAACTTTCTTT.

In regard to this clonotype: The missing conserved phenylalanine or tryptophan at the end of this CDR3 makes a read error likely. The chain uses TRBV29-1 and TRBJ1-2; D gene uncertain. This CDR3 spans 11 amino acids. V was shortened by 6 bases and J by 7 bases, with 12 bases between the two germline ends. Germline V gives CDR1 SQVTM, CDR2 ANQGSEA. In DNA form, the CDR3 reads TGCAGCGTGGTCAGGACGGGTGGCTACACCTTA. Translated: CSVVRTGGYTL.

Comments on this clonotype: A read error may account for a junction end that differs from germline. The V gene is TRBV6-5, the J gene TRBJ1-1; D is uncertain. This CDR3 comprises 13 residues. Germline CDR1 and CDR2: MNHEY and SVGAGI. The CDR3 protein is CASSSRMNIEAFF. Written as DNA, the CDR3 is TGTGCCAGCAGTTCGCGCATGAACATTGAAGCTTTCTTT.

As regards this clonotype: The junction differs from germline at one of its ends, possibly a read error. The CDR3 reads CAILRPRSGANVMTF. The CDR3 DNA sequence: TGTGCCATCCTGCGGCCGCGCTCTGGGGCCAACGTCATGACTTTC. This chain connects TRBV11-2 to TRBJ2-6, with D tentatively TRBD1 (5 bases). The CDR3 runs 15 residues. Germline CDR1 is SGHAT and CDR2 is FQNNGV.

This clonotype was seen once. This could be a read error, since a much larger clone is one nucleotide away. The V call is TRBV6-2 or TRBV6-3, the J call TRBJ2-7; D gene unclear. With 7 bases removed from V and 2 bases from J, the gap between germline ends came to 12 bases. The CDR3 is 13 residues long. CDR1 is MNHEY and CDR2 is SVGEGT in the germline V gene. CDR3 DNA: TGTGCCAGCATTTCAAGCTCCCCCTACGAGCAGTACTTC. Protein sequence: CASISSSPYEQYF.

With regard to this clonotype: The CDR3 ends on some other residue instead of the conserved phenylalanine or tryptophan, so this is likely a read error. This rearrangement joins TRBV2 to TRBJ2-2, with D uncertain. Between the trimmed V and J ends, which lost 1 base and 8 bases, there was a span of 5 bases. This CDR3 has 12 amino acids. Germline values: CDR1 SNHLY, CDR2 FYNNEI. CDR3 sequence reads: CASSEVKGELFL. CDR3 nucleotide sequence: TGTGCCAGCAGTGAAGTGAAGGGGGAGCTGTTTCTT.

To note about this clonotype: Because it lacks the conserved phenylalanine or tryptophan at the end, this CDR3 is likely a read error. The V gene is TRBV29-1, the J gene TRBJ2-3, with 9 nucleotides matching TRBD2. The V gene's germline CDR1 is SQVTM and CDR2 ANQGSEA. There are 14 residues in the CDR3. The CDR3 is CGAEGSGSADTQYI. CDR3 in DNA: TGCGGCGCTGAGGGTAGCGGGAGTGCAGATACGCAGTATATT.

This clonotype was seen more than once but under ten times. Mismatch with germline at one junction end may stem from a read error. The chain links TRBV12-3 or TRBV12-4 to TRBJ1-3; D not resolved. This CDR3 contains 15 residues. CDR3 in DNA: TGTGCCAGCAGTTTTGCTAGTCTCTCTGGAAACGCCATATATTTT. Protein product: CASSFASLSGNAIYF.

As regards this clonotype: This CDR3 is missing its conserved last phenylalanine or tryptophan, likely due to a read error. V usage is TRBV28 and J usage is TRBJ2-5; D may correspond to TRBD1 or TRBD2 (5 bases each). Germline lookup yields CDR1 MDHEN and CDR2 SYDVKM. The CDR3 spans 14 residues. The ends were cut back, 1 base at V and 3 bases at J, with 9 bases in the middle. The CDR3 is CASSLSRGEETQYS. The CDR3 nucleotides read TGTGCCAGCAGTTTATCCCGAGGGGAAGAGACCCAGTACTCC.

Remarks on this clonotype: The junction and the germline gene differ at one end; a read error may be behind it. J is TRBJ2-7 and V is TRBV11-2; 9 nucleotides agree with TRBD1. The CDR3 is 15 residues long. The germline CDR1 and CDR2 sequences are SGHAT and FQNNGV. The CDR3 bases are TGTGCCAGCAACGTACGATGGACAGGGGAAAACGACCAGTACTTC. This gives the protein CASNVRWTGENDQYF.

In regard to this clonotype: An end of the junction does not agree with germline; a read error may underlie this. CDR3 nucleotides: TGTGCCAGCATTTTCAAAAGCGGCACTGATGCTTTCTTT. It is translated as CASIFKSGTDAFF. The J gene is TRBJ1-1, the V gene TRBV12-3 or TRBV12-4; D is undetermined. This CDR3 region has 13 residues.

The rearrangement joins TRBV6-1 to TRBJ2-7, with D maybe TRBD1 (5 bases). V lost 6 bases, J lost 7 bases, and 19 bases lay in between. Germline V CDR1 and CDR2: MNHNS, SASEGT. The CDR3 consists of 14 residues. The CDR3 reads CASSTGTGLSEQYF. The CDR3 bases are TGTGCCAGCAGCACCGGTACAGGTCTATCGGAGCAGTACTTC.

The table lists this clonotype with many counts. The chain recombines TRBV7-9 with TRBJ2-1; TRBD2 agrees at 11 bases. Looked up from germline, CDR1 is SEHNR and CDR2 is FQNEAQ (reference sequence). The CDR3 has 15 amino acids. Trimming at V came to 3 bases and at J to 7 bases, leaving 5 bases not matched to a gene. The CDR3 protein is CASSFPTSGKNEQFF. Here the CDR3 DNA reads TGTGCCAGCAGCTTTCCGACTAGCGGGAAGAATGAGCAGTTCTTC.

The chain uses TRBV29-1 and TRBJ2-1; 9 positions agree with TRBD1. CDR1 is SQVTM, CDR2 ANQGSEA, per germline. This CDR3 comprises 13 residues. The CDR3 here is CSVIRTGAPEQFF. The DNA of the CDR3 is TGCAGTGTTATTAGGACAGGGGCCCCCGAGCAGTTCTTC.

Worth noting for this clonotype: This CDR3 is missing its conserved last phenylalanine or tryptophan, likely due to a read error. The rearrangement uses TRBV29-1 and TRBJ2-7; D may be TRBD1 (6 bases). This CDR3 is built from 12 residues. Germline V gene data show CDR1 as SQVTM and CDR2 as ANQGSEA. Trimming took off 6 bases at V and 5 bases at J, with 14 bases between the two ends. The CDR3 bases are TGCAGCGTCTTACAGACAGGCCACGAGCAGTACTAC. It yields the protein CSVLQTGHEQYY.

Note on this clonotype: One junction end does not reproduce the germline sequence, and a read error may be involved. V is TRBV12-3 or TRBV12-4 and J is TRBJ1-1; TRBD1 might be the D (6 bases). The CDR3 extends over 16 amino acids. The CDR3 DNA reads TGTGCCAGTAGTTTCAGTCAGGGGAACATGAACACTGAAGCTTTCTTT. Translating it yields CASSFSQGNMNTEAFF.

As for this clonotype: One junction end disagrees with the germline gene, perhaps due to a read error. CDR3 amino acids: CASSHLGGAGDQYF. The CDR3 DNA reads TGTGCCAGCAGCCACCTGGGCGGAGCAGGCGATCAGTACTTC. The chain carries TRBV4-3 and TRBJ2-7, with unresolved D. Germline CDR1 is LGHNA and CDR2 is YSLEER. The CDR3 consists of 14 residues.

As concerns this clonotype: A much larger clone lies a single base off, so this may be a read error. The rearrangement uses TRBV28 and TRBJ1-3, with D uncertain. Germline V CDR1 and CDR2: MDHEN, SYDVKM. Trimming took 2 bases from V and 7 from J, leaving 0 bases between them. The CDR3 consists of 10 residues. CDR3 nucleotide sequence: TGTGCCAGCAGTTTAAACACCATATATTTT. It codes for CASSLNTIYF.

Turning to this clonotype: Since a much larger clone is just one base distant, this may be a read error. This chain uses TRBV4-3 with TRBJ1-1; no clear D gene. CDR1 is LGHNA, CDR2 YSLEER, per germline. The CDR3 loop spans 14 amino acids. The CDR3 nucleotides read TGCGCCAGCAGCCAAGGTACTAAGAACACTGAAGCTCTCTTT. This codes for CASSQGTKNTEALF.

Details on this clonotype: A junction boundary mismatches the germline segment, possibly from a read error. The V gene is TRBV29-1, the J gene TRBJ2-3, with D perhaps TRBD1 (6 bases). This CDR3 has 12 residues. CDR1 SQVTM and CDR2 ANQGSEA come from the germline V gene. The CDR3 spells CTVENRTDRQYF. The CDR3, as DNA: TGCACCGTTGAGAACAGGACAGATAGGCAGTATTTT.

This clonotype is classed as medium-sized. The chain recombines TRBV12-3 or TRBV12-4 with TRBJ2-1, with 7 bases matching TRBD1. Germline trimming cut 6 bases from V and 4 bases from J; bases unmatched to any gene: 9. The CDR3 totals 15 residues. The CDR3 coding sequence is TGTGCCAGCAGGGGGTCGGGACAGCCATACAATGAGCAGTTCTTC. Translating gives CASRGSGQPYNEQFF.

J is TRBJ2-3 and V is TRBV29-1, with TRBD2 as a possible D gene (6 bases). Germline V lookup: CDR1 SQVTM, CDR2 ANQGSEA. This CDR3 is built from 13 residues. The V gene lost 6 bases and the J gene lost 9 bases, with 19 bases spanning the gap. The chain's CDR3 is CSVAGASILTQYF. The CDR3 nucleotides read TGCAGCGTAGCGGGTGCGTCCATCCTGACGCAGTATTTT.